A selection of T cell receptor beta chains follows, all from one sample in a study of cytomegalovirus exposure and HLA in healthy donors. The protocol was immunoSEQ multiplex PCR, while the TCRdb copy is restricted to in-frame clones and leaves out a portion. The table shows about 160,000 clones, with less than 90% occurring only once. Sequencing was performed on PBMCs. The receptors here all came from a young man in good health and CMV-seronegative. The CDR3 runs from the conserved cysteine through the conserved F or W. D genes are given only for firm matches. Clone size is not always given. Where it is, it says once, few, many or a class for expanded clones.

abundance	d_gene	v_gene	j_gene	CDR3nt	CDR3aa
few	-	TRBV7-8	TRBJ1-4	TGTGCCAGCAGCTTATTTAGGGGTTCAGAAAAACTGTTTTTT	CASSLFRGSEKLFF
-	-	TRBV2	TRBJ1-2	TGTGCCAGCAATTCCGACACCTCCTATGGCTACACCTTC	CASNSDTSYGYTF
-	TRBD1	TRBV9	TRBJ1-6	TGTGCCAGCAGCGGAACAGGGGTTTATAATTCACCCCTCCACTTT	CASSGTGVYNSPLHF
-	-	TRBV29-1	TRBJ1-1	TGCAGCGTTGTCCGTAGGCAGGCGAACACTGAAGCTTTCTTT	CSVVRRQANTEAFF
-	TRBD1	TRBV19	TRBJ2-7	TGTGCCAGTAGCAGGACAGGAACGCATCACGAGCAGTACTTC	CASSRTGTHHEQYF
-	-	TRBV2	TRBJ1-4	TGTGCCAGCAGTGTGGTCCAGGGAGGTGAAAAACTGTTTTTT	CASSVVQGGEKLFF
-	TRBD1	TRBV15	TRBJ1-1	TGTGCCACCCGCAGAGTACCCGGGACAGAGAACACTGAAGCTTTCTTT	CATRRVPGTENTEAFF
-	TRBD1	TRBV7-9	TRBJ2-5	TGTGCCAGCAGCTTATTCAGTGTGGACAGGGCGCGTTTGAGGCAGTACTTC	CASSLFSVDRARLRQYF
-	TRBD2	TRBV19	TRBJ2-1	TGTGCCAGTGGGGCTAGCGGGAGTATTGGTGAGCAGTTCTTC	CASGASGSIGEQFF
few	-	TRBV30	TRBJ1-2	TGTGCCTGGAGGCCCTCGGGGGGTGGCTACACCTTC	CAWRPSGGGYTF
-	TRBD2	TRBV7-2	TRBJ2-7	TGTGCCAGCAGCTTAAGGGGGACTAGCGGAGACCCCTACGAGCAGTACTTC	CASSLRGTSGDPYEQYF
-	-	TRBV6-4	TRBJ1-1	TGTGCCAGCAGTGGGATGGCAGGGGACATGAACACTGAAGCTTTCTTT	CASSGMAGDMNTEAFF
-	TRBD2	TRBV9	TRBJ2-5	TGTGCCAGCAGCGTAGACCCGGGAGGGCGCCTAGCGAGTTCTCAAGAGACCCAGTACTTC	CASSVDPGGRLASSQETQYF
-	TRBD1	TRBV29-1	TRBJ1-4	TGCAGCATCCGGACAGGGGGGAGGGAAAAACTGTTTTTT	CSIRTGGREKLFF
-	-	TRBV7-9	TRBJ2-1	TGTGCCAGCAGCTTACACCTTACCAGTGAGCAGTTCTTC	CASSLHLTSEQFF
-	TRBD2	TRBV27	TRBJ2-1	TGTGCCAGCAGTTGGGGGACTAGCGGAACCCCCTACAATGAGCAGTTCTTC	CASSWGTSGTPYNEQFF
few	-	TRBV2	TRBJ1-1	TGTGCCAGCAGTGAAGAGTCATCCGGCATGATAATTGGAGACACTGAAGCTTTCTTT	CASSEESSGMIIGDTEAFF
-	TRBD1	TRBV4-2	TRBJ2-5	TGTGCCAGCAGCCCGGAGGACAGGCTCCTTCAAGAGACCCAGTACTTC	CASSPEDRLLQETQYF
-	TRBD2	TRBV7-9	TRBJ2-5	TGTGCCAGCAGCTTAGGGTGGCGGGAGGAATTCCAAGAGACCCAGTACTTC	CASSLGWREEFQETQYF
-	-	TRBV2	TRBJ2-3	TGTGCCAGCATCACAGGGATCACAGATACGCAGTATTTT	CASITGITDTQYF
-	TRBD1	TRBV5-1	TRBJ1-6	TGCGCCAGCAGCTGGGGATCGGCAGGGGGAAATTCACCCCTCCACTTT	CASSWGSAGGNSPLHF
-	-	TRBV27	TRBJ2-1	TGTGCCAGCAGTTTATCGCGGGGCTCCTACAATGAGCAGTTCTTC	CASSLSRGSYNEQFF
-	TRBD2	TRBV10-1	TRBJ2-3	TGCGCCAGCAGCGGGACTACCACCCTAGCAGTAGATACGCAGTATTTT	CASSGTTTLAVDTQYF
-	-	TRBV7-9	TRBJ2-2	TGTGCCAGCAGCCCAACAGGGAACACCGGGGAGCTGTTTTTT	CASSPTGNTGELFF
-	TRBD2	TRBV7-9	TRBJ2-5	TGTGCCAGCAGCCACGTGGGGGGGGAAACCCAGTACTTC	CASSHVGGETQYF
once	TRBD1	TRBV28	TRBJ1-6	TGTGCCAGCAGTTTGTCAGGGGGCGAATATAATTCACCCCTCCACTTT	CASSLSGGEYNSPLHF
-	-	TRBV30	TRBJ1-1	TGTGCCTGGAGTACACTGAACACTGAAGCTTTCTTT	CAWSTLNTEAFF
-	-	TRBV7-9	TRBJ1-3	TGTGCCAGCAGCTTGACAGCCCTCGCCATATATTTT	CASSLTALAIYF
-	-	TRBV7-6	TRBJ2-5	TGTGCCAGCAGCTCCGGACTGGAAGAGACCCAGTACTTC	CASSSGLEETQYF
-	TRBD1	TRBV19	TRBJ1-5	TGTGCCAGTAGTCAACGACAGGGTTCCCGGGCCCAGCCCCAGCATTTT	CASSQRQGSRAQPQHF
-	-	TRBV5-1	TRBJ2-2	TGCGCCAGCAGCTCCGAACCTATTAACAGCCCCGGGGAGCTGTTTTTT	CASSSEPINSPGELFF